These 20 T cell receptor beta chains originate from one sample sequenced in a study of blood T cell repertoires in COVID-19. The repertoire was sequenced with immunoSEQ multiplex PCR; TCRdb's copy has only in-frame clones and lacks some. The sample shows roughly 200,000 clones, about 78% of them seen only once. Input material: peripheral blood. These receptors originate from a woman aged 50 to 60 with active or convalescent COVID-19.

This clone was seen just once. CDR3 residues: CASSLTGTGGYQPQHF. CDR3 bases: TGTGCCAGCTCACTCACCGGGACAGGGGGCTATCAGCCCCAGCATTTT. This chain uses TRBV18 with TRBJ1-5; TRBD1 matches at 12 bases. CDR1 and CDR2 from the germline V gene are KGHSH and LQKENI. The junction had 6 bases not matched to a gene; V was cut back by 4 bases and J by 5 bases. This CDR3 comprises 16 residues.

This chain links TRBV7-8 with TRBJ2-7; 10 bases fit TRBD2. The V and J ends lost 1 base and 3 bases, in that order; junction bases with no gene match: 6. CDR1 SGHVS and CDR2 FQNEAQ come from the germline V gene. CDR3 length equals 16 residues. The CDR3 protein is CASSLDTSGALYEQYF. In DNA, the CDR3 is TGTGCCAGCAGCTTAGATACTAGCGGGGCCCTCTACGAGCAGTACTTC. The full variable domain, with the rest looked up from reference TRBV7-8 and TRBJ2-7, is GAGVSQSPRYKVAKRGQDVALRCDPISGHVSLFWYQQALGQGPEFLTYFQNEAQLDKSGLPSDRFFAERPEGSVSTLKIQRTQQEDSAVYLCASSLDTSGALYEQYFGPGTRLTVT.

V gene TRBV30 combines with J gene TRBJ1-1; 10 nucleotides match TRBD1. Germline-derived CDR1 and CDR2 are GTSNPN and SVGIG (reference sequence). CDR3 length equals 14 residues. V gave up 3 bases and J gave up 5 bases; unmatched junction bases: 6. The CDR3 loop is CAWRRDRGRTEAFF. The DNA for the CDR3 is TGTGCCTGGAGAAGGGACAGGGGAAGGACTGAAGCTTTCTTT. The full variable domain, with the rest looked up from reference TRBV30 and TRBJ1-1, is SQTIHQWPATLVQPVGSPLSLECTVEGTSNPNLYWYRQAAGRGLQLLFYSVGIGQISSEVPQNLSASRPQDRQFILSSKKLLLSDSGFYLCAWRRDRGRTEAFFGQGTRLTVV.

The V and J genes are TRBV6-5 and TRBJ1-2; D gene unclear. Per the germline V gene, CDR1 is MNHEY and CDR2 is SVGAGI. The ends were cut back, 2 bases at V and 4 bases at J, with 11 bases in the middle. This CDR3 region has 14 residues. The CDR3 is CASSYATESYGYTF. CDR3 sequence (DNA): TGTGCCAGCAGTTACGCCACCGAGAGCTATGGCTACACCTTC.

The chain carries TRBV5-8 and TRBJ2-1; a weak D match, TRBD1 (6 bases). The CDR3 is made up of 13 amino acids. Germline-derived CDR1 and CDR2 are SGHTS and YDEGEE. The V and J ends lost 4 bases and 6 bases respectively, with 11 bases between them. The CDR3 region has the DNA TGTGCCAGCAGCGGACGCAGGGGCAATGAGCAGTTCTTC. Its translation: CASSGRRGNEQFF. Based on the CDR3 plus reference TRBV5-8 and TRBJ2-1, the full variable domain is EAGVTQSPTHLIKTRGQQATLRCSPISGHTSVYWYQQALGLGLQFLLWYDEGEERNRGNFPPRFSGRQFPNYSSELNVNALELEDSALYLCASSGRRGNEQFFGPGTRLTVL.

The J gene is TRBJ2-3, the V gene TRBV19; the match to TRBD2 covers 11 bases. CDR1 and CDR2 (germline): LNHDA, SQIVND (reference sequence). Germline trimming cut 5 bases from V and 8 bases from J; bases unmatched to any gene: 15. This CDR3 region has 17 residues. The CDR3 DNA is TGTGCCAGTAGTCACCCCCCGACTAGCGGGGCGGGGGGTACGCAGTATTTT. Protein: CASSHPPTSGAGGTQYF.

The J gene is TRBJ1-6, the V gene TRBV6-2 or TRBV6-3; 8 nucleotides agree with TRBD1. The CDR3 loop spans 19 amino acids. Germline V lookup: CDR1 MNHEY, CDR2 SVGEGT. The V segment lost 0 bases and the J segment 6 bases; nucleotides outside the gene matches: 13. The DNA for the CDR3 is TGTGCCAGCAGTTACTCGAGTACAGGGGGTCTGCAAATTAATTCACCCCTCCACTTT. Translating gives CASSYSSTGGLQINSPLHF.

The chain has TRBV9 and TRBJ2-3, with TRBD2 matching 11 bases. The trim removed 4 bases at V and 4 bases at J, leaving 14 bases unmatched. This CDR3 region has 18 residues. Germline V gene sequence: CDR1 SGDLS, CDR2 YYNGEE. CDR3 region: CASSPQVVAGGLPDTQYF. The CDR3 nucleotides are TGTGCCAGCAGCCCCCAAGTGGTAGCGGGAGGGCTCCCAGATACGCAGTATTTT.

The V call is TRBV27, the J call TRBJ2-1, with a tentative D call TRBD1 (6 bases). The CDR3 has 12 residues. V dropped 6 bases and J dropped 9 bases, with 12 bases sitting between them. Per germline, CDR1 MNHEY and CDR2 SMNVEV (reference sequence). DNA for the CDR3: TGTGCCAGCAGACAGGGACGAGGTGAGCAGTTCTTC. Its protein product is CASRQGRGEQFF.

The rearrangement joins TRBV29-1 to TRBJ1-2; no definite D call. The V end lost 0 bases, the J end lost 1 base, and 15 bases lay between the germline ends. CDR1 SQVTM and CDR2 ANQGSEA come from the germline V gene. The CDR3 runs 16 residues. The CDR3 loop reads CSVEESASSLNYGYTF. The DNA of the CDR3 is TGCAGCGTTGAAGAATCCGCGAGTAGTCTTAACTATGGCTACACCTTC.

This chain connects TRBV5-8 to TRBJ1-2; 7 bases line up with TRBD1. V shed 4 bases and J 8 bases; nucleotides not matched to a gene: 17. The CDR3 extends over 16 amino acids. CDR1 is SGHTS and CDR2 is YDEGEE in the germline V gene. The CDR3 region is CASSRSLDRAVGGYTF. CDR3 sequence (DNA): TGTGCCAGCAGCCGTTCCCTAGACAGGGCTGTGGGAGGCTACACCTTC.

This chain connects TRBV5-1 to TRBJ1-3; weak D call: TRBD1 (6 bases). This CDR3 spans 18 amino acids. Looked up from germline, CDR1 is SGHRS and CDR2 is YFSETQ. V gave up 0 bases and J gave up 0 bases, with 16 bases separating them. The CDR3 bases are TGCGCCAGCAGCTTGGTGGACAGTGAGTACCTCTCTGGAAACACCATATATTTT. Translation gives CASSLVDSEYLSGNTIYF.

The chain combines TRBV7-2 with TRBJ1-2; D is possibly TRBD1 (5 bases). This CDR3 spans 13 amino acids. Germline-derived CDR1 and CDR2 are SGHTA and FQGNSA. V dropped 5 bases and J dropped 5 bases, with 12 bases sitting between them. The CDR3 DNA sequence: TGTGCCAGCAGCCAGGACACCCAATATGGCTACACCTTC. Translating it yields CASSQDTQYGYTF.

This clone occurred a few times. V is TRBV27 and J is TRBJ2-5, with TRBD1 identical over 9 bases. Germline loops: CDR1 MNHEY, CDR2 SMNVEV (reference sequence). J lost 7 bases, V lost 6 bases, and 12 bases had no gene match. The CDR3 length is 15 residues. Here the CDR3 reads CASSPLADRGGTQYF. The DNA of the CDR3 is TGTGCCAGCAGCCCCCTAGCGGACAGGGGTGGGACCCAGTACTTC.

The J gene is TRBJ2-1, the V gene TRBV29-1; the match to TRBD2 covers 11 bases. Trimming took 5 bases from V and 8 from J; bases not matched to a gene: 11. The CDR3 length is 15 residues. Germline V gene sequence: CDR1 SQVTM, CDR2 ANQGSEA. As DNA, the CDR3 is TGCAGCGTTAAACCTAGCGGGGGGTCCCTCGATGAGCAGTTCTTC. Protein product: CSVKPSGGSLDEQFF.

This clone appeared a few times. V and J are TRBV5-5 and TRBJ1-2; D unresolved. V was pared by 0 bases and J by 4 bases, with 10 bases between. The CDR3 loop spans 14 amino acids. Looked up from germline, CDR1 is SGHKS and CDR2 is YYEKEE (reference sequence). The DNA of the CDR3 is TGTGCCAGCAGCTTGGATGCCGGGATCTATGGCTACACCTTC. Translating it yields CASSLDAGIYGYTF.

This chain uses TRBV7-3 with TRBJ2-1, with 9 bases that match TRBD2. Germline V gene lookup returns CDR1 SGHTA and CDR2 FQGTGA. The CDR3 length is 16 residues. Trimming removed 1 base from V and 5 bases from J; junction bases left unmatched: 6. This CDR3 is CASSLSSGGSHNEQFF. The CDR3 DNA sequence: TGTGCCAGCAGCTTAAGTAGCGGGGGATCCCACAATGAGCAGTTCTTC.

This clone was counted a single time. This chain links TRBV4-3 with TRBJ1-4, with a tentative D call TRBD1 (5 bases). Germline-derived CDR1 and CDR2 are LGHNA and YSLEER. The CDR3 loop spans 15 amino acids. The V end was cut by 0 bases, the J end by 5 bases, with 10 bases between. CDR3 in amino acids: CASSQDTGSNEKLFF. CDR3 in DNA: TGCGCCAGCAGCCAAGATACAGGCTCGAATGAAAAACTGTTTTTT.

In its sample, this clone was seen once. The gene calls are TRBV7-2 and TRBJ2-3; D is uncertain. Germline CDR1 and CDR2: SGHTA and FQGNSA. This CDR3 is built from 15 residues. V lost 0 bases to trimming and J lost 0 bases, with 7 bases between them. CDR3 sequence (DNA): TGTGCCAGCAGCTTAGCCCCCCAGAGCACAGATACGCAGTATTTT. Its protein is CASSLAPQSTDTQYF. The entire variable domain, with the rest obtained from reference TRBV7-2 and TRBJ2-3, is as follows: GAGVSQSPSNKVTEKGKDVELRCDPISGHTALYWYRQSLGQGLEFLIYFQGNSAPDKSGLPSDRFSAERTGGSVSTLTIQRTQQEDSAVYLCASSLAPQSTDTQYFGPGTRLTVL.

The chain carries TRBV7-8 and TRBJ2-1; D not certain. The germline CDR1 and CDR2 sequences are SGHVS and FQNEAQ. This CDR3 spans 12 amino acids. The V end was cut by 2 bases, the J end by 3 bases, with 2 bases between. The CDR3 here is CASSLRYNEQFF. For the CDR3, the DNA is TGTGCCAGCAGCTTACGCTACAATGAGCAGTTCTTC. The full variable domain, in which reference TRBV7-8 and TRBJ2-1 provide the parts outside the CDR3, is GAGVSQSPRYKVAKRGQDVALRCDPISGHVSLFWYQQALGQGPEFLTYFQNEAQLDKSGLPSDRFFAERPEGSVSTLKIQRTQQEDSAVYLCASSLRYNEQFFGPGTRLTVL.